Below, 23 T cell receptor beta chains from the same sample are listed, as sequenced in a study of radiotherapy plus CTLA-4 blockade in lung cancer. Sequencing was performed with immunoSEQ multiplex PCR; in TCRdb, only in-frame clones are kept and a portion is missing. Of about 51,000 clones in the sample, around 79% were seen once. Sequences were derived from peripheral blood, sampled from a patient treated with radiotherapy plus ipilimumab. The receptors originated from a human donor with non-small cell lung cancer whose response to radiotherapy plus ipilimumab could not be evaluated.

The genes are TRBV28 and TRBJ2-7; 12 bases match TRBD2. CDR1 and CDR2 (germline): MDHEN, SYDVKM. The CDR3 has 15 residues. The trim removed 4 bases at V and 7 bases at J, leaving 8 bases unmatched. CDR3 nucleotide sequence: TGTGCCAGCAGTTATCGACTAGCGGGGGTCTATGAGCAGTACTTC. This translates into CASSYRLAGVYEQYF.

The J gene is TRBJ2-2, the V gene TRBV18, with a possible D match to TRBD1 (6 bases). The V gene's germline CDR1 is KGHSH and CDR2 LQKENI. V was pared by 9 bases and J by 0 bases, with 14 bases between. CDR3 length: 15 amino acids. CDR3 sequence: CASPQGAANTGELFF. The CDR3 DNA is TGTGCCAGTCCACAGGGAGCGGCGAACACCGGGGAGCTGTTTTTT. The variable domain in full, with the rest retrieved from reference TRBV18 and TRBJ2-2, is NAGVMQNPRHLVRRRGQEARLRCSPMKGHSHVYWYRQLPEEGLKFMVYLQKENIIDESGMPKERFSAEFPKEGPSILRIQQVVRGDSAAYFCASPQGAANTGELFFGEGSRLTVL.

The chain combines TRBV27 with TRBJ2-5; TRBD2 is a possible D gene (6 bases). Germline assignment: CDR1 MNHEY and CDR2 SMNVEV (reference sequence). The germline V and J ends were trimmed by 8 bases and 3 bases, with 16 bases remaining between them. CDR3 length: 14 residues. In nucleotides, the CDR3 is TGTGCCAGCTCAGTCGGAGGGTATGAAGAGACCCAGTACTTC. Encoded protein: CASSVGGYEETQYF.

This rearrangement joins TRBV9 to TRBJ2-7; TRBD1 matches at 7 bases. The CDR3 runs 13 residues. Germline loops: CDR1 SGDLS, CDR2 YYNGEE. Germline trimming cut 0 bases from V and 7 bases from J; bases unmatched to any gene: 4. CDR3 protein: CASSVEGAREQYF. Here the CDR3 DNA reads TGTGCCAGCAGCGTAGAGGGGGCGCGTGAGCAGTACTTC.

The chain is built from TRBV10-3 and TRBJ2-7; D uncertain. This CDR3 has 12 amino acids. V lost 4 bases and J 3 bases, leaving 7 bases between the germline ends. The germline gives CDR1 ENHRY, CDR2 SYGVKD. The CDR3 nucleotides are TGTGCCATCAGTGTGAGAGACTACGAGCAGTACTTC. Translated: CAISVRDYEQYF.

The chain recombines TRBV27 with TRBJ1-6, with D perhaps TRBD1 (5 bases). CDR1 is MNHEY, CDR2 SMNVEV, per germline (reference sequence). This CDR3 has 15 amino acids. Trimming pared 2 bases from V and 5 bases from J, leaving 10 bases between. The CDR3: CASSLRGRDNSPLHF. The CDR3 DNA sequence: TGTGCCAGCAGTTTAAGAGGCAGGGATAATTCACCCCTCCACTTT.

The genes are TRBV19 and TRBJ1-1; no clear D. The CDR3 runs 15 residues. Per germline, CDR1 LNHDA and CDR2 SQIVND (reference sequence). V lost 5 bases and J lost 0, with 13 bases in between. The CDR3 DNA sequence: TGTGCCAGTAGTCCGCGCACTTCCATGAACACTGAAGCTTTCTTT. It is translated as CASSPRTSMNTEAFF.

This clone turned up a few times. The V call is TRBV7-9, the J call TRBJ2-2; possible D gene TRBD1, 5 bases. CDR1 is SEHNR, CDR2 FQNEAQ, per germline (reference sequence). Between the trimmed V and J ends, which lost 1 base and 4 bases, there was a span of 7 bases. The CDR3 loop spans 14 amino acids. CDR3 region: CASSLGQSTGELFF. CDR3 coding DNA: TGTGCCAGCAGCTTAGGACAGAGCACCGGGGAGCTGTTTTTT. Complete variable domain (other parts from reference TRBV7-9 and TRBJ2-2): DTGVSQNPRHKITKRGQNVTFRCDPISEHNRLYWYRQTLGQGPEFLTYFQNEAQLEKSRLLSDRFSAERPKGSFSTLEIQRTEQGDSAMYLCASSLGQSTGELFFGEGSRLTVL.

This clone was seen a single time. The rearrangement joins TRBV6-6 to TRBJ2-5; D may be TRBD2 (5 bases). The DNA end favors TRBJ2-7, so the J call may be wrong. The CDR3 runs 12 residues. Germline CDR1 reads MNHNY; CDR2 reads SVGAGI (reference sequence). The CDR3 sequence: CASSFSADEQYF. The CDR3 region has the DNA TGTGCCAGCAGTTTTAGCGCCGACGAGCAGTACTTC.

The J gene is TRBJ2-4, the V gene TRBV4-3; 13 nucleotides agree with TRBD2. Germline V lookup: CDR1 LGHNA, CDR2 YSLEER. Germline trimming cut 4 bases from V and 3 bases from J; bases unmatched to any gene: 6. The CDR3 consists of 17 residues. The CDR3 sequence is CASSPWTSGSGKNIQYF. CDR3 in DNA: TGCGCCAGCAGCCCCTGGACTAGCGGGAGTGGCAAAAACATTCAGTACTTC.

The chain has TRBV19 and TRBJ1-2, with TRBD1 as a possible D gene (6 bases). Trimming stripped 10 bases from V and 7 bases from J, with 16 bases between. Germline V gene lookup returns CDR1 LNHDA and CDR2 SQIVND (reference sequence). The CDR3 loop spans 12 amino acids. CDR3 in DNA: TGTGCCACCGAAACAGGGTTTCGTGGCTACACCTTC. Amino acid sequence: CATETGFRGYTF.

In its sample, this clone was seen a few times. The chain links TRBV18 to TRBJ2-7, with TRBD1 matching over 7 bases. Germline V gene lookup returns CDR1 KGHSH and CDR2 LQKENI. With 6 bases clipped from V and 4 bases from J, the junction kept 3 bases outside the gene matches. The CDR3 extends over 12 amino acids. For the CDR3, the DNA is TGTGCCAGCTCCCACAGGGGTTACGAGCAGTACTTC. It specifies CASSHRGYEQYF.

J is TRBJ1-6 and V is TRBV7-9; TRBD1 aligns across 8 bases. The CDR3 has 14 residues. The V and J ends lost 5 bases and 8 bases, in that order; junction bases with no gene match: 5. Per germline, CDR1 SEHNR and CDR2 FQNEAQ (reference sequence). CDR3 protein: CASSGQGGDSPLHF. The CDR3 DNA reads as TGTGCCAGCAGCGGACAGGGTGGGGATTCACCCCTCCACTTT.

V is TRBV29-1 and J is TRBJ2-7, with 10 nucleotides matching TRBD2. The CDR3 contains 14 residues. Germline V gene lookup returns CDR1 SQVTM and CDR2 ANQGSEA. The trim removed 5 bases at V and 6 bases at J, leaving 10 bases unmatched. The CDR3 region has the DNA TGCAGCGTTTTAGCGGGAGGTGGGCGATCCGAGCAGTACTTC. This translates into CSVLAGGGRSEQYF.

This clone has only a few counts. V gene TRBV4-1 combines with J gene TRBJ2-7, with 9 bases lining up with TRBD2. Trimming cost V 0 bases and J 3 bases; bases outside gene matches: 6. Germline-derived CDR1 and CDR2 are MGHRA and YSYEKL. This CDR3 comprises 16 residues. CDR3 DNA: TGCGCCAGCAGCCAAGAGAAACTAGCGGGTAACTACGAGCAGTACTTC. Encoded protein: CASSQEKLAGNYEQYF.

The chain has TRBV19 and TRBJ1-2; weak D call: TRBD1 (5 bases). V gave up 2 bases and J gave up 5 bases, with 15 bases separating them. CDR1 and CDR2 (germline): LNHDA, SQIVND (reference sequence). This CDR3 contains 15 residues. DNA for the CDR3: TGTGCCAGTAGTATATGGGGAACAGGTCCGTATGGCTACACCTTC. Amino acid sequence: CASSIWGTGPYGYTF.

CDR3 sequence reads: CALVLGQIYNEQFF. The DNA of the CDR3 is TGTGCCCTTGTTTTGGGACAGATTTACAATGAGCAGTTCTTC. J is TRBJ2-1 and V is TRBV2, with TRBD1 matching over 7 bases. This CDR3 spans 14 amino acids. CDR1 and CDR2 (germline): SNHLY, FYNNEI. V lost 11 bases, J lost 4 bases, and 11 bases stayed unmatched.

The chain has TRBV18 and TRBJ1-3; 11 bases agree with TRBD1. This CDR3 has 16 residues. Looked up from germline, CDR1 is KGHSH and CDR2 is LQKENI. Germline trimming cut 3 bases from V and 2 bases from J; bases unmatched to any gene: 3. The CDR3, as DNA: TGTGCCAGCTCACCTCAGGACAGGGGGCCTGGAAACACCATATATTTT. Its protein product is CASSPQDRGPGNTIYF.

In its sample, this clone is medium-sized. The V gene is TRBV10-3, the J gene TRBJ2-7, with 8 bases lining up with TRBD1. Germline values: CDR1 ENHRY, CDR2 SYGVKD. V dropped 0 bases and J dropped 4; count of bases not matched to a gene: 5. The CDR3 contains 15 residues. In DNA, the CDR3 is TGTGCCATCAGTGAGTCCGGGCAGGGGGCGTACGAGCAGTACTTC. Its translation: CAISESGQGAYEQYF.

The V call is TRBV7-8, the J call TRBJ2-7, with 8 bases matching TRBD2. The length of the CDR3 is 13 residues. The ends lost 8 bases at V and 2 bases at J; junction bases unmatched: 5. Germline CDR1 SGHVS, CDR2 FQNEAQ. CDR3 nucleotides: TGTGCCAGCGCCGGGAGGGCCCCCTACGAGCAGTACTTC. It yields the protein CASAGRAPYEQYF.

The CDR3 is CASSYRGQGTIQYF. The CDR3 bases are TGTGCCAGCAGTTACAGGGGACAGGGGACCATTCAGTACTTC. This chain uses TRBV6-5 with TRBJ2-4; 10 nucleotides line up with TRBD1. This CDR3 contains 14 residues. CDR1 is MNHEY, CDR2 SVGAGI, per germline. The ends lost 2 bases at V and 9 bases at J; junction bases unmatched: 4.

This chain connects TRBV7-2 to TRBJ2-5; D perhaps matches TRBD1 (6 bases). This CDR3 is built from 16 residues. In germline, CDR1 is SGHTA, CDR2 FQGNSA. V lost 2 bases and J 11 bases, leaving 24 bases between the germline ends. The CDR3 DNA follows: TGTGCCAGCAGCTTATCAGCAGGGGTTGGGGAGAGGGAGCAGTACTTC. As protein: CASSLSAGVGEREQYF.

The chain couples TRBV7-2 to TRBJ2-4; weak D call: TRBD2 (5 bases). The ends were cut back, 3 bases at V and 0 bases at J, with 12 bases in the middle. The germline CDR1 and CDR2 sequences are SGHTA and FQGNSA. There are 16 residues in the CDR3. CDR3 sequence: CASSFSSGLAKNIQYF. The DNA for the CDR3 is TGTGCCAGCAGCTTCTCGAGCGGACTAGCCAAAAACATTCAGTACTTC.